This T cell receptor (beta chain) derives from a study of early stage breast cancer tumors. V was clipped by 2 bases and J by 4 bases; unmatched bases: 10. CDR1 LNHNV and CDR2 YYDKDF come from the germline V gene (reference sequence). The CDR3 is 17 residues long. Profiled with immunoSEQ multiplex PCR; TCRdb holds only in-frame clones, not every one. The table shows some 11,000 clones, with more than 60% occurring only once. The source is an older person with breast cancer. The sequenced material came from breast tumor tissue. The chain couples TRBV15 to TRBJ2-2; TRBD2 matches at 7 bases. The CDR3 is CATSRPIGRDGTGELFF. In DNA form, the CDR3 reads TGTGCCACCAGCAGACCTATAGGGAGGGACGGCACCGGGGAGCTGTTTTTT.